These 20 T cell receptor beta chains were sequenced from one sample in a study of cytomegalovirus exposure and HLA in healthy donors. The PCR employed 60 Vbeta primers together with 13 Jbeta primers. Repertoires were generated with immunoSEQ multiplex PCR, while TCRdb's copy carries only in-frame clones and drops some. There are tens of thousands of clones in the sample; approximately 71% occur only once, and approximately 2.3% lies in the top ten. Sequenced material: PBMCs. The receptor source for this set is a man aged 40-55 years in good health and CMV-seronegative.

The chain uses TRBV29-1 and TRBJ2-7; maybe TRBD1 (6 bases). The CDR3 is 15 residues long. The V gene's germline CDR1 is SQVTM and CDR2 ANQGSEA. The V end lost 6 bases, the J end lost 2 bases, and 20 bases lay between the germline ends. The CDR3, as DNA: TGCAGCGTCTCCATCGGTGCAGGGGAGCCCTACGAGCAGTACTTC. It is translated as CSVSIGAGEPYEQYF.

The chain employs TRBV19 and TRBJ1-5; no reliable D call. This CDR3 contains 13 residues. Germline loops: CDR1 LNHDA, CDR2 SQIVND (reference sequence). The V end was cut by 2 bases, the J end by 5 bases, with 7 bases between. The CDR3 DNA sequence: TGTGCCAGTAGTATACAGGCAGATCAGCCCCAGCATTTT. As protein: CASSIQADQPQHF.

The rearrangement uses TRBV11-2 and TRBJ2-7; 9 bases fit TRBD1. V shed 4 bases, J shed 3 bases, and the junction held 4 bases outside the gene matches. Germline-derived CDR1 and CDR2 are SGHAT and FQNNGV. The CDR3 totals 14 residues. This CDR3 reads CASSSGTGYYEQYF. For the CDR3, the DNA is TGTGCCAGCAGCTCCGGGACAGGGTACTACGAGCAGTACTTC.

CDR3 sequence (DNA): TGCAGCGTGGACGACAGGGATGACGGCTACACCTTC. As protein: CSVDDRDDGYTF. The chain links TRBV29-1 to TRBJ1-2; the match to TRBD1 covers 7 bases. V was pared by 6 bases and J by 8 bases, with 9 bases of the junction left unmatched. CDR1 is SQVTM, CDR2 ANQGSEA, per germline. The CDR3 sequence is 12 residues long.

CDR3 bases: TGTGCCAGTAAGGGGGGGTTTGACGAGCAGTACTTC. Amino acid sequence: CASKGGFDEQYF. The rearrangement links TRBV28 to TRBJ2-7, with a possible D match to TRBD2 (7 bases). Trimming cost V 9 bases and J 5 bases, with 14 bases left between them. Germline V gene data show CDR1 as MDHEN and CDR2 as SYDVKM. The CDR3 spans 12 residues.

This clone rates as medium-sized. The V and J genes are TRBV9 and TRBJ1-1; D possibly corresponds to TRBD1 (5 bases). Germline V CDR1 and CDR2: SGDLS, YYNGEE. Trimming removed 0 bases from V and 2 bases from J, with 17 bases in between. The CDR3 runs to 17 residues. The CDR3 region has the DNA TGTGCCAGCAGCGTAGAGCCGGGTGGGGCCCTTAACACTGAAGCTTTCTTT. Its protein is CASSVEPGGALNTEAFF.

V and J are TRBV5-1 and TRBJ2-1; 8 nucleotides match TRBD2. V trimming: 4 bases; J trimming: 5 bases; junction bases outside the gene matches: 17. Germline assignment: CDR1 SGHRS and CDR2 YFSETQ. This CDR3 is built from 18 residues. CDR3 bases: TGCGCCAGCAGCCCCACGGGAGGGGCCGTCGAGAGGGACAATGAGCAGTTCTTC. Protein: CASSPTGGAVERDNEQFF.

The chain links TRBV10-3 to TRBJ2-6; TRBD1 agrees at 9 bases. There are 15 residues in the CDR3. The germline gives CDR1 ENHRY, CDR2 SYGVKD. V was pared by 6 bases and J by 1 base, with 1 base of the junction left unmatched. This CDR3 reads CAIRTGGSGANVLTF. The CDR3 DNA reads as TGTGCCATCAGGACAGGGGGTTCTGGGGCCAACGTCCTGACTTTC.

J is TRBJ1-5 and V is TRBV6-1, with D unclear. CDR3 length equals 12 residues. Germline V gene data show CDR1 as MNHNS and CDR2 as SASEGT. The germline V and J ends were trimmed by 3 bases and 5 bases, with 5 bases remaining between them. CDR3 sequence reads: CASSDGDQPQHF. CDR3 sequence (DNA): TGTGCCAGCAGTGACGGGGATCAGCCCCAGCATTTT.

This chain connects TRBV19 to TRBJ1-5; D perhaps matches TRBD1 (5 bases). The V and J ends lost 4 bases and 2 bases respectively, with 15 bases between them. Germline lookup yields CDR1 LNHDA and CDR2 SQIVND (reference sequence). The CDR3 is made up of 16 amino acids. The DNA of the CDR3 is TGTGCCAGTAGTAAAGGGGCGCCGGGAGGCAATCAGCCCCAGCATTTT. Protein sequence: CASSKGAPGGNQPQHF.

This rearrangement joins TRBV29-1 to TRBJ1-1, with TRBD1 identical over 8 bases. The junction had 6 bases not matched to a gene; V was cut back by 7 bases and J by 2 bases. The germline CDR1 and CDR2 sequences are SQVTM and ANQGSEA. The CDR3 covers 13 residues. CDR3 protein: CSAPGGLNTEAFF. The DNA of the CDR3 is TGCAGCGCGCCAGGGGGCTTAAACACTGAAGCTTTCTTT.

The chain uses TRBV10-3 and TRBJ2-4; possible D gene TRBD2, 6 bases. This CDR3 has 13 residues. The V gene's germline CDR1 is ENHRY and CDR2 SYGVKD. Trimming removed 6 bases from V and 5 bases from J, with 11 bases in between. For the CDR3, the DNA is TGTGCCATCAGGCAGGAGGGACAAAACATTCAGTACTTC. Translation gives CAIRQEGQNIQYF.

The V gene is TRBV29-1, the J gene TRBJ2-1; 8 bases line up with TRBD1. V gave up 7 bases and J gave up 3 bases; unmatched junction bases: 11. Germline V gives CDR1 SQVTM, CDR2 ANQGSEA. The CDR3 length is 15 residues. The CDR3 protein is CSGRYRGEIYNEQFF. CDR3 DNA: TGCAGCGGACGGTACAGGGGGGAAATCTACAATGAGCAGTTCTTC.

V gene TRBV7-9 combines with J gene TRBJ1-2; possibly TRBD1 for D (6 bases). CDR1 is SEHNR, CDR2 FQNEAQ, per germline (reference sequence). V was trimmed by 4 bases and J by 4 bases, leaving 16 bases between them. The CDR3 spans 15 residues. The CDR3 DNA reads as TGTGCCAGCAGCTACGCCCAGGGGTCCCCCTATGGCTACACCTTC. This gives the protein CASSYAQGSPYGYTF. The full variable domain, with the rest looked up from reference TRBV7-9 and TRBJ1-2, is DTGVSQNPRHKITKRGQNVTFRCDPISEHNRLYWYRQTLGQGPEFLTYFQNEAQLEKSRLLSDRFSAERPKGSFSTLEIQRTEQGDSAMYLCASSYAQGSPYGYTFGSGTRLTVV.

The rearrangement links TRBV28 to TRBJ1-2, with a weak D call TRBD1 (5 bases). Looked up from germline, CDR1 is MDHEN and CDR2 is SYDVKM. V dropped 5 bases and J dropped 10 bases, with 8 bases sitting between them. This CDR3 spans 10 amino acids. CDR3 nucleotides: TGTGCCAGCAGTGACAGATCCTACACCTTC. Translating it yields CASSDRSYTF.

The chain joins TRBV7-3 to TRBJ2-6; weak D call: TRBD1 (6 bases). V lost 5 bases and J lost 0, with 14 bases in between. CDR1 and CDR2 from the germline V gene are SGHTA and FQGTGA. The CDR3 extends over 17 amino acids. The CDR3 DNA sequence: TGTGCCAGCAGCCCGCTTACAGGGCGCTCTGGGGCCAACGTCCTGACTTTC. Translation gives CASSPLTGRSGANVLTF. The full variable domain, with the rest looked up from reference TRBV7-3 and TRBJ2-6, is GAGVSQTPSNKVTEKGKYVELRCDPISGHTALYWYRQSLGQGPEFLIYFQGTGAADDSGLPNDRFFAVRPEGSVSTLKIQRTERGDSAVYLCASSPLTGRSGANVLTFGAGSRLTVL.

The chain recombines TRBV28 with TRBJ2-7, with TRBD1 matching 7 bases. Per germline, CDR1 MDHEN and CDR2 SYDVKM. This CDR3 is 15 amino acids long. The V segment lost 3 bases and the J segment 6 bases; nucleotides outside the gene matches: 11. In DNA form, the CDR3 reads TGTGCCAGCAGTTTGAGGGGCGGACAGGCGGGCGAGCAGTACTTC. This gives the protein CASSLRGGQAGEQYF.

The chain combines TRBV2 with TRBJ2-5, with D perhaps TRBD2 (6 bases). This CDR3 region has 14 residues. V dropped 2 bases and J dropped 2 bases, with 9 bases sitting between them. Per germline, CDR1 SNHLY and CDR2 FYNNEI. The CDR3 reads CASSENLAQETQYF. DNA for the CDR3: TGTGCCAGCAGTGAAAACCTAGCGCAAGAGACCCAGTACTTC.

The gene calls are TRBV5-1 and TRBJ2-7; 7 nucleotides agree with TRBD1. This CDR3 has 14 residues. Germline V gene lookup returns CDR1 SGHRS and CDR2 YFSETQ. The V segment lost 4 bases and the J segment 2 bases; nucleotides outside the gene matches: 6. The CDR3 sequence is CASSVGQAPYEQYF. For the CDR3, the DNA is TGCGCCAGCAGCGTAGGACAGGCCCCCTACGAGCAGTACTTC.

This chain connects TRBV6-6 to TRBJ1-1, with a weak D call TRBD1 (6 bases). CDR3 length: 15 residues. V gave up 6 bases and J gave up 5 bases, with 19 bases separating them. Germline V gene data show CDR1 as MNHNY and CDR2 as SVGAGI (reference sequence). The CDR3 nucleotides are TGTGCCAGCAGCAACCCGTGGACAGCAGCAACTGAAGCTTTCTTT. It encodes CASSNPWTAATEAFF.